Each of the 21 T cell receptor beta chains below was sequenced from the same sample in a study of T cell changes during pregnancy in multiple sclerosis. Profiled with immunoSEQ multiplex PCR; TCRdb holds only in-frame clones, not every one. The sample contains around 20,000 clones, 75% to 90% of which appear only once. Sample: CD8+ T cells from peripheral blood mononuclear cells, taken after pregnancy. These TCRs come from a female donor in good health, enrolled as a control in a pregnancy study.

V and J are TRBV6-6 and TRBJ2-6, with D perhaps matching TRBD1 (6 bases). Trimming removed 6 bases at V and 1 base at J, with 7 bases between. CDR3 size: 14 residues. Per the germline V gene, CDR1 is MNHNY and CDR2 is SVGAGI (reference sequence). The CDR3 nucleotides read TGTGCCAGCAGAGGACAGTCTGGGGCCAACGTCCTGACTTTC. Translation gives CASRGQSGANVLTF.

This clone was recorded once. This chain connects TRBV9 to TRBJ2-5; D may be TRBD1 (7 bases). This CDR3 contains 16 residues. The V end lost 3 bases, the J end lost 2 bases, and 17 bases lay between the germline ends. Germline V gene data show CDR1 as SGDLS and CDR2 as YYNGEE. CDR3 sequence reads: CASSAPPTGRQETQYF. CDR3 DNA: TGTGCCAGCAGCGCTCCCCCGACAGGGAGGCAAGAGACCCAGTACTTC.

The chain combines TRBV11-2 with TRBJ2-7; no definite D call. The germline gives CDR1 SGHAT, CDR2 FQNNGV. V shed 5 bases and J shed 0 bases, with 17 bases lying between them. This CDR3 comprises 16 residues. The CDR3 loop is CASSPQVAVSSYEQYF. The CDR3 nucleotides read TGTGCCAGCAGCCCCCAGGTGGCAGTCAGCTCCTACGAGCAGTACTTC.

This clone was picked up one time. The rearrangement joins TRBV6-1 to TRBJ1-4; D is ambiguous. Trimming left V 2 bases short and J 8 bases short, with 12 bases between. The CDR3 runs to 14 residues. Germline V gene sequence: CDR1 MNHNS, CDR2 SASEGT. The CDR3 region has the DNA TGTGCCAGCAGTGAAATCCCGGGAGGGGAAAAACTGTTTTTT. It yields the protein CASSEIPGGEKLFF.

V gene TRBV16 combines with J gene TRBJ2-1; no reliable D call. The V end was cut by 4 bases, the J end by 8 bases, with 9 bases between. The CDR3 extends over 12 amino acids. Germline V lookup: CDR1 KGHSY, CDR2 FQNENV. CDR3 coding DNA: TGTGCCAGCAGCCTTGGCCTAGATGAGCAGTTCTTC. The encoded protein is CASSLGLDEQFF.

This chain uses TRBV9 with TRBJ2-5, with 9 bases identical to TRBD1. The CDR3 length is 16 residues. Germline V gene data show CDR1 as SGDLS and CDR2 as YYNGEE. With V trimmed by 0 bases and J by 4 bases, 7 bases remained unmatched. The CDR3 loop reads CASSVDLATGGETQYF. In nucleotides, the CDR3 is TGTGCCAGCAGCGTAGATTTAGCGACAGGGGGAGAGACCCAGTACTTC.

The rearrangement links TRBV9 to TRBJ2-7; D not resolved. V lost 0 bases and J lost 0, with 4 bases in between. The CDR3 has 13 amino acids. Germline CDR1 SGDLS, CDR2 YYNGEE. The CDR3 DNA reads TGTGCCAGCAGCGTAGGCGTCTCCTACGAGCAGTACTTC. Translated, it gives CASSVGVSYEQYF.

In this sample, this clone turned up once. The rearrangement links TRBV27 to TRBJ1-2; TRBD1 matches at 8 bases. The germline V gene has CDR1 MNHEY and CDR2 SMNVEV (reference sequence). V was pared by 6 bases and J by 4 bases, with 4 bases of the junction left unmatched. CDR3 size: 13 residues. CDR3 amino acids: CASSAGGGYGYTF. CDR3 nucleotide sequence: TGTGCCAGCAGCGCAGGGGGCGGCTATGGCTACACCTTC.

The chain's CDR3 is CASSVTPGTANNSPLHF. The CDR3 DNA is TGTGCCAGTAGTGTGACCCCCGGGACAGCGAATAATTCACCCCTCCACTTT. The chain uses TRBV19 and TRBJ1-6, with 7 bases fitting TRBD1. Trimming at V came to 5 bases and at J to 5 bases, leaving 12 bases not matched to a gene. The germline gives CDR1 LNHDA, CDR2 SQIVND (reference sequence). CDR3 length equals 17 residues.

The chain joins TRBV7-9 to TRBJ1-2, with D maybe TRBD1 (5 bases). Germline V gene lookup returns CDR1 SEHNR and CDR2 FQNEAQ (reference sequence). The CDR3 is 15 residues long. The V and J ends lost 5 bases and 14 bases respectively, with 27 bases between them. This CDR3 reads CASSGYSTGENLWTF. Here the CDR3 DNA reads TGTGCCAGCAGCGGTTATTCGACGGGGGAGAATTTATGGACCTTC.

This chain links TRBV7-9 with TRBJ2-3; 9 bases align to TRBD2. Germline CDR1 SEHNR, CDR2 FQNEAQ (reference sequence). J gave up 1 base and V 0 bases, and 2 bases lay outside the gene matches. This CDR3 contains 16 residues. The CDR3 sequence: CASSLARGGRTDTQYF. CDR3 DNA sequence: TGTGCCAGCAGCTTAGCGCGGGGGGGGCGCACAGATACGCAGTATTTT. The variable domain in full, with the rest retrieved from reference TRBV7-9 and TRBJ2-3, is DTGVSQNPRHKITKRGQNVTFRCDPISEHNRLYWYRQTLGQGPEFLTYFQNEAQLEKSRLLSDRFSAERPKGSFSTLEIQRTEQGDSAMYLCASSLARGGRTDTQYFGPGTRLTVL.

The CDR3 nucleotides read TGTGCCTGGAGTCCGCGGGACAGGGAAACCGGGGAGCTGTTTTTT. Protein sequence: CAWSPRDRETGELFF. The V gene is TRBV30, the J gene TRBJ2-2, with TRBD1 matching over 9 bases. V dropped 2 bases and J dropped 5; count of bases not matched to a gene: 6. The V gene's germline CDR1 is GTSNPN and CDR2 SVGIG (reference sequence). The CDR3 contains 15 residues.

The rearrangement links TRBV6-4 to TRBJ2-1; 13 positions agree with TRBD2. CDR3 size: 15 residues. V gave up 4 bases and J gave up 3 bases; unmatched junction bases: 0. The germline CDR1 and CDR2 sequences are MRHNA and SNTAGT. CDR3 protein: CASSGTSGGYNEQFF. CDR3 DNA: TGTGCCAGCAGTGGGACTAGCGGGGGCTACAATGAGCAGTTCTTC.

V and J are TRBV7-9 and TRBJ1-3, with D possibly being TRBD1 (6 bases). Germline V gene lookup returns CDR1 SEHNR and CDR2 FQNEAQ (reference sequence). Trimming removed 0 bases from V and 2 bases from J, with 11 bases in between. CDR3 length: 16 residues. CDR3 sequence: CASSLALGAAGNTIYF. As DNA, the CDR3 is TGTGCCAGCAGCTTAGCGCTGGGGGCTGCTGGAAACACCATATATTTT. Combining the CDR3 with reference TRBV7-9 and TRBJ1-3 gives the whole variable domain DTGVSQNPRHKITKRGQNVTFRCDPISEHNRLYWYRQTLGQGPEFLTYFQNEAQLEKSRLLSDRFSAERPKGSFSTLEIQRTEQGDSAMYLCASSLALGAAGNTIYFGEGSWLTVV.

V and J are TRBV30 and TRBJ2-1; 10 bases align to TRBD2. The J segment lost 4 bases and the V segment lost 1 base, leaving 4 bases of the junction unmatched. Germline loops: CDR1 GTSNPN, CDR2 SVGIG (reference sequence). This CDR3 is 15 amino acids long. DNA of the CDR3: TGTGCCTGGAGTGCGATAGCGGGGGGATACAATGAGCAGTTCTTC. It encodes CAWSAIAGGYNEQFF.

The V and J genes are TRBV15 and TRBJ2-7, with D perhaps TRBD1 (5 bases). CDR1 LNHNV and CDR2 YYDKDF come from the germline V gene (reference sequence). This CDR3 spans 15 amino acids. The ends were cut back, 4 bases at V and 0 bases at J, with 13 bases in the middle. The CDR3 protein is CATSIGQASSYEQYF. In DNA form, the CDR3 reads TGTGCCACCAGCATCGGACAAGCCAGCTCCTACGAGCAGTACTTC.

The chain carries TRBV11-3 and TRBJ2-7; a weak D match, TRBD1 (6 bases). V shed 2 bases and J shed 4 bases, with 9 bases lying between them. This CDR3 has 13 amino acids. Germline values: CDR1 SGHNT, CDR2 YENEEA. The CDR3 coding sequence is TGTGCCAGCAGCTTAAATCAGGGGTACGAGCAGTACTTC. As protein: CASSLNQGYEQYF.

The chain has TRBV11-2 and TRBJ1-2; D might be TRBD1 (6 bases). Germline V gene lookup returns CDR1 SGHAT and CDR2 FQNNGV. The V and J ends lost 0 bases and 3 bases respectively, with 11 bases between them. The CDR3 runs 15 residues. This CDR3 is CASSLESGAYYGYTF. CDR3 DNA sequence: TGTGCCAGCAGCTTAGAGTCAGGGGCCTACTATGGCTACACCTTC.

This chain connects TRBV27 to TRBJ2-7, with 7 bases aligning to TRBD2. Germline V gene lookup returns CDR1 MNHEY and CDR2 SMNVEV (reference sequence). The CDR3 sequence is 14 residues long. J was trimmed by 6 bases and V by 3 bases; bases with no gene match: 8. The CDR3 reads CASSFGRGSIEQYF. CDR3 coding DNA: TGTGCCAGCAGTTTTGGGCGGGGGTCTATCGAGCAGTACTTC.

V and J are TRBV27 and TRBJ2-1; 11 bases align to TRBD2. Germline CDR1 is MNHEY and CDR2 is SMNVEV (reference sequence). The CDR3 covers 16 residues. Losses at the gene ends were 5 bases for V and 7 bases for J; bases not matched to a gene: 10. The CDR3 nucleotides read TGTGCCAGCAGTGTTAGGGATAGCGGGGGGGCGAATGAGCAGTTCTTC. Translation: CASSVRDSGGANEQFF.

DNA of the CDR3: TGCGCCAGCAGCCGTAGACAGGGGAATGAAAAACTGTTTTTT. Its translation is CASSRRQGNEKLFF. The V and J genes are TRBV5-1 and TRBJ1-4; 8 bases are shared with TRBD1. Germline V gives CDR1 SGHRS, CDR2 YFSETQ. The J segment lost 5 bases and the V segment lost 4 bases, leaving 4 bases of the junction unmatched. This CDR3 comprises 14 residues.